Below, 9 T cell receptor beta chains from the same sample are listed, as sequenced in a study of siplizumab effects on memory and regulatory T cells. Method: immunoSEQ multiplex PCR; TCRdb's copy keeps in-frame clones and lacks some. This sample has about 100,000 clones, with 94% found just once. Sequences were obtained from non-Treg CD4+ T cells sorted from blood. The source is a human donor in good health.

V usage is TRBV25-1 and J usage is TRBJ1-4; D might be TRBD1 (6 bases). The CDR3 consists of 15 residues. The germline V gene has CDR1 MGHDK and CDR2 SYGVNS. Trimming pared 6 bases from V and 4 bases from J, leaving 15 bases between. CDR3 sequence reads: CASRGYGQINEKLFF. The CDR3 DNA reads TGTGCCAGCAGAGGATATGGACAGATTAATGAAAAACTGTTTTTT.

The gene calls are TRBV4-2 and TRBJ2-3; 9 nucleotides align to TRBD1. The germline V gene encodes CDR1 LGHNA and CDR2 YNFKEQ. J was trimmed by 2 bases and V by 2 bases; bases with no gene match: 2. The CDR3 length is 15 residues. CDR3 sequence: CASSQRQGVTDTQYF. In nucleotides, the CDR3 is TGTGCCAGCAGCCAACGACAGGGGGTCACAGATACGCAGTATTTT.

The CDR3 protein is CASIIAGGPPLGQFF. The CDR3 DNA is TGTGCCAGCATCATAGCGGGAGGGCCCCCTTTAGGGCAGTTCTTC. This rearrangement joins TRBV7-2 to TRBJ2-1; 11 nucleotides agree with TRBD2. The CDR3 is 15 amino acids. With V trimmed by 7 bases and J by 12 bases, 14 bases remained unmatched. From germline, CDR1 is SGHTA and CDR2 FQGNSA.

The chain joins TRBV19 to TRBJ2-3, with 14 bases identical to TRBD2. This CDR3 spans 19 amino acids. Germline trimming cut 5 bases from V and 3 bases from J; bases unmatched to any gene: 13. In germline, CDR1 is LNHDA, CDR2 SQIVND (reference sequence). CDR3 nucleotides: TGTGCCAGTAGTCCCCGGACTAGCGGGAGGTCGGGATTAACAGATACGCAGTATTTT. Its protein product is CASSPRTSGRSGLTDTQYF.

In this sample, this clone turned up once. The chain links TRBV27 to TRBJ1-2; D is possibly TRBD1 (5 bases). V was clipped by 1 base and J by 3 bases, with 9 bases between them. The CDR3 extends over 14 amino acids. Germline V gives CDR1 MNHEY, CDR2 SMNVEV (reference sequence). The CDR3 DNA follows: TGTGCCAGCAGTTTATATCCGGGGGACTATGGCTACACCTTC. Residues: CASSLYPGDYGYTF.

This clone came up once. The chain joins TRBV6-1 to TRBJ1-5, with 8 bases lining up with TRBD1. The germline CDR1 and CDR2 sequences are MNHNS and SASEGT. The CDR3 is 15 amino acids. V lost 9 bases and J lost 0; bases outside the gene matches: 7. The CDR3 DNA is TGTGCCAGTAAGCAGGGGGCGTTTAGCAATCAGCCCCAGCATTTT. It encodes CASKQGAFSNQPQHF.

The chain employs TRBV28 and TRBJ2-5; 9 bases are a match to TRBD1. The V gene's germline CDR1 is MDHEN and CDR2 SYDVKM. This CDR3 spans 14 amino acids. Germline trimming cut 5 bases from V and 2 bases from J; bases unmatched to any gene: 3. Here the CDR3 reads CASSQQGAQETQYF. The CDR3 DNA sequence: TGTGCCAGCAGTCAACAGGGGGCTCAAGAGACCCAGTACTTC.

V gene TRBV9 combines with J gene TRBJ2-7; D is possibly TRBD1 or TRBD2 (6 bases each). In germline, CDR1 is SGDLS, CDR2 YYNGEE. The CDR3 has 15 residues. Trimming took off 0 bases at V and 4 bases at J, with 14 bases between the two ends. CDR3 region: CASSVGSGGKYEQYF. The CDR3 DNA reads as TGTGCCAGCAGCGTAGGGTCCGGGGGCAAGTACGAGCAGTACTTC.

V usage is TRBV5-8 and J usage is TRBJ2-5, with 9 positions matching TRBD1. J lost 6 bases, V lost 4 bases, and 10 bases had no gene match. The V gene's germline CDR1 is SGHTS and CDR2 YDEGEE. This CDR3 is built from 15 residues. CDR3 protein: CASSRPGQGGKTQYF. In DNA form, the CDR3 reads TGTGCCAGCAGCCGACCGGGACAGGGTGGAAAGACCCAGTACTTC.